These 19 T cell receptor beta chains were all obtained from the same sample, sequenced in a study of blood T cell repertoires in COVID-19. Produced via immunoSEQ multiplex PCR; TCRdb's table is partial and in-frame only. The top ten hold around a tenth of the sample, which has more than 85,000 clones, roughly four fifths seen once. The material sequenced was peripheral blood. The source is a woman in her seventies with acute or convalescent COVID-19.

The chain couples TRBV6-6 to TRBJ1-6; the D gene is possibly TRBD1 (5 bases). The germline V gene has CDR1 MNHNY and CDR2 SVGAGI (reference sequence). This CDR3 is built from 13 residues. V lost 6 bases, J lost 9 bases, and 12 bases lay in between. CDR3: CASSQGISSPLHF. The CDR3 bases are TGTGCCAGCAGCCAGGGAATAAGTTCACCCCTCCACTTT.

The chain recombines TRBV28 with TRBJ2-1; unclear D gene. The CDR3 has 14 amino acids. The V end was cut by 1 base, the J end by 4 bases, with 8 bases between. Germline CDR1 and CDR2: MDHEN and SYDVKM. CDR3 loop: CASSLSQAYNEQFF. The CDR3 bases are TGTGCCAGCAGTTTATCTCAGGCATACAATGAGCAGTTCTTC. Using reference TRBV28 and TRBJ2-1 for the parts outside the CDR3, the full variable domain is DVKVTQSSRYLVKRTGEKVFLECVQDMDHENMFWYRQDPGLGLRLIYFSYDVKMKEKGDIPEGYSVSREKKERFSLILESASTNQTSMYLCASSLSQAYNEQFFGPGTRLTVL.

This clone is a singleton in its sample. J is TRBJ2-7 and V is TRBV11-2; 10 bases are a match to TRBD1. Losses at the gene ends were 1 base for V and 3 bases for J; bases not matched to a gene: 0. The CDR3 extends over 14 amino acids. Germline CDR1 reads SGHAT; CDR2 reads FQNNGV. The CDR3 coding sequence is TGTGCCAGCAGCTTAGGGGACAGGGGCTACGAGCAGTACTTC. Translating it yields CASSLGDRGYEQYF.

As for this clone: Additional DNA sequences in this sample encode the identical CDR3. The V gene is TRBV29-1, the J gene TRBJ1-1; tentatively, D is TRBD1 (5 bases). The CDR3 is 13 residues long. Germline V CDR1 and CDR2: SQVTM, ANQGSEA. With 3 bases removed from V and 2 bases from J, the gap between germline ends came to 10 bases. The CDR3 nucleotides are TGCAGCGTTGAGAGCAGGGCTAACACTGAAGCTTTCTTT. It yields the protein CSVESRANTEAFF.

The genes are TRBV30 and TRBJ1-3, with 8 bases aligning to TRBD1. Germline V gene sequence: CDR1 GTSNPN, CDR2 SVGIG (reference sequence). The junction had 20 bases not matched to a gene; V was cut back by 0 bases and J by 1 base. The length of the CDR3 is 21 residues. The CDR3 loop is CAWSVWRDRWAGGSSGNTIYF. The CDR3 DNA follows: TGTGCCTGGAGTGTATGGAGAGATCGATGGGCAGGGGGCAGTTCTGGAAACACCATATATTTT.

This chain links TRBV7-2 with TRBJ2-2; D possibly corresponds to TRBD2 (6 bases). There are 14 residues in the CDR3. CDR1 is SGHTA, CDR2 FQGNSA, per germline. Trimming took 2 bases from V and 7 from J, leaving 11 bases between them. The CDR3 coding sequence is TGTGCCAGCAGCTTATTGCGGGGCATCGGGGAGCTGTTTTTT. Protein product: CASSLLRGIGELFF.

This chain joins TRBV10-1 and TRBJ1-1; TRBD1 might be the D (5 bases). This CDR3 region has 15 residues. Germline assignment: CDR1 WNHNN and CDR2 SYGVQD (reference sequence). V was clipped by 7 bases and J by 1 base, with 16 bases between them. CDR3 nucleotides: TGCGCCAGCAACAAAATCGGGGGGGGGAACACTGAAGCTTTCTTT. The encoded protein is CASNKIGGGNTEAFF.

The genes are TRBV5-1 and TRBJ1-6; unclear D gene. Trimming took off 0 bases at V and 7 bases at J, with 11 bases between the two ends. Per germline, CDR1 SGHRS and CDR2 YFSETQ. The CDR3 loop spans 15 amino acids. For the CDR3, the DNA is TGCGCCAGCAGCTTGGATGGAGGCCTGAATTCACCCCTCCACTTT. Amino acids: CASSLDGGLNSPLHF.

Only a few counts were recorded for this clone. The V and J genes are TRBV19 and TRBJ1-4; 8 positions agree with TRBD1. V dropped 9 bases and J dropped 5; count of bases not matched to a gene: 11. This CDR3 is 15 amino acids long. Germline V CDR1 and CDR2: LNHDA, SQIVND (reference sequence). CDR3 region: CASRDRGKTNEKLFF. In DNA form, the CDR3 reads TGTGCCAGCCGCGACAGGGGAAAAACAAATGAAAAACTGTTTTTT.

The V and J genes are TRBV7-2 and TRBJ2-5; 12 nucleotides line up with TRBD1. Trimming removed 5 bases from V and 4 bases from J; junction bases left unmatched: 5. The germline CDR1 and CDR2 sequences are SGHTA and FQGNSA. The CDR3 covers 15 residues. CDR3 DNA sequence: TGTGCCAGCAGCCCAACGGGACAGGGGGCAGAGACCCAGTACTTC. Amino acids: CASSPTGQGAETQYF. Variable domain in full (rest from reference TRBV7-2 and TRBJ2-5): GAGVSQSPSNKVTEKGKDVELRCDPISGHTALYWYRQSLGQGLEFLIYFQGNSAPDKSGLPSDRFSAERTGGSVSTLTIQRTQQEDSAVYLCASSPTGQGAETQYFGPGTRLLVL.

This chain uses TRBV3-1 (or the pseudogene TRBV3-2) with TRBJ2-3, with 9 bases aligning to TRBD1. The ends lost 9 bases at V and 5 bases at J; junction bases unmatched: 9. Germline V gives CDR1 LGHDT, CDR2 YNNKEL (reference sequence). The CDR3 loop spans 14 amino acids. The CDR3 region is CASNRGPGEDTQYF. CDR3 coding DNA: TGTGCCAGTAACAGGGGGCCGGGAGAAGATACGCAGTATTTT.

This clone was found once. V and J are TRBV27 and TRBJ2-3; 12 bases match TRBD1. Germline CDR1 reads MNHEY; CDR2 reads SMNVEV (reference sequence). The V gene end was trimmed by 3 bases and the J gene end by 6 bases; junction bases not matched to a gene: 7. The CDR3 runs to 16 residues. The CDR3 DNA follows: TGTGCCAGCAGTTTTGGCCCGGGACAGGGGGCGGATACGCAGTATTTT. This codes for CASSFGPGQGADTQYF.

The gene calls are TRBV7-2 and TRBJ1-2; 11 bases agree with TRBD1. Germline CDR1 is SGHTA and CDR2 is FQGNSA. This CDR3 spans 17 amino acids. V trimming: 5 bases; J trimming: 1 base; junction bases outside the gene matches: 9. The CDR3 reads CASSRTGTGGLNYGYTF. CDR3 bases: TGTGCCAGCAGCAGGACCGGGACAGGGGGGCTTAACTATGGCTACACCTTC. Full variable domain (rest looked up from reference TRBV7-2 and TRBJ1-2): GAGVSQSPSNKVTEKGKDVELRCDPISGHTALYWYRQSLGQGLEFLIYFQGNSAPDKSGLPSDRFSAERTGGSVSTLTIQRTQQEDSAVYLCASSRTGTGGLNYGYTFGSGTRLTVV.

Written as DNA, the CDR3 is TGTGCCAGCTCACCGAAGGGGGCGGACACTGAAGCTTTCTTT. Its translation: CASSPKGADTEAFF. The chain combines TRBV18 with TRBJ1-1; TRBD1 aligns across 7 bases. The junction had 4 bases not matched to a gene; V was cut back by 3 bases and J by 3 bases. The CDR3 is made up of 14 amino acids. Per germline, CDR1 KGHSH and CDR2 LQKENI.

This clone occurred a few times. The chain combines TRBV4-3 with TRBJ1-4; TRBD1 is a possible D gene (6 bases). Trimming cost V 0 bases and J 8 bases, with 16 bases left between them. This CDR3 has 16 amino acids. Germline V lookup: CDR1 LGHNA, CDR2 YSLEER. The CDR3 coding sequence is TGCGCCAGCAGCCAAGAAGTGCAGGGGCTGGGGGAAAAACTGTTTTTT. Encoded protein: CASSQEVQGLGEKLFF.

The chain joins TRBV5-4 to TRBJ2-4; D gene uncertain. Trimming shortened V by 1 base and J by 6 bases, and 11 bases separated the two germline ends. Germline CDR1 SGHNT, CDR2 YYREEE (reference sequence). The CDR3 consists of 14 residues. CDR3 DNA sequence: TGTGCCAGCAGCTTGCGAGCATCGGGAAACATTCAGTACTTC. Its protein product is CASSLRASGNIQYF.

The CDR3 region has the DNA TGTGCCAGCAGTTTATCGACACAGGGGCCATACACTGAAGCTTTCTTT. Amino acids: CASSLSTQGPYTEAFF. The gene calls are TRBV27 and TRBJ1-1; 7 bases agree with TRBD1. J gave up 3 bases and V 0 bases, and 7 bases lay outside the gene matches. Germline V gene lookup returns CDR1 MNHEY and CDR2 SMNVEV (reference sequence). The CDR3 is 16 residues long.

The chain is built from TRBV15 and TRBJ2-1, with 9 bases lining up with TRBD2. The CDR3 consists of 14 residues. Per germline, CDR1 LNHNV and CDR2 YYDKDF (reference sequence). Trimming took 3 bases from V and 8 from J; bases not matched to a gene: 5. The DNA of the CDR3 is TGTGCCACCAGCAGGAGGGCGGGAGGGGATGAGCAGTTCTTC. It specifies CATSRRAGGDEQFF.

The V gene is TRBV9, the J gene TRBJ1-1, with D perhaps matching TRBD1 (5 bases). Germline V gene lookup returns CDR1 SGDLS and CDR2 YYNGEE. This CDR3 has 15 amino acids. Trimming took 0 bases from V and 3 from J, leaving 12 bases between them. CDR3 nucleotide sequence: TGTGCCAGCAGCGTAGTAACTGGGGCGGACACTGAAGCTTTCTTT. Protein product: CASSVVTGADTEAFF.